Below, one T cell receptor (beta chain) is given with its context. Original methodology: For nucleated cells, counts were estimated from reference gene primer amplification. TCRdb's copy holds only in-frame clones and misses some; the assay was immunoSEQ multiplex PCR. For V, J and clone size, that table is used; D and trimming come from the DNA. The table lists over 85,000 clones, over 75% of them singletons, with roughly 6.8% in the top ten. Germline V gene lookup returns CDR1 SEHNR and CDR2 FQNEAQ (reference sequence). V was pared by 5 bases and J by 5 bases, with 9 bases between. There are 12 residues in the CDR3. The entry originates in a study of blood T cell repertoires in COVID-19. Across the study: Spain, Italy and the United States supplied samples that represented acute and convalescent COVID-19. From T cells, B-cell-depleted T cells, or PBMCs came the material, which was cDNA or gDNA.

The TCR was taken from a human donor with acute or convalescent COVID-19. The donor label of this sample is uncertain. The chain is built from TRBV7-9 and TRBJ1-2; D remains unclear. Material: peripheral blood. In DNA form, the CDR3 reads TGTGCCAGCAGCCCGGGGATGTATGGCTACACCTTC. Its protein product is CASSPGMYGYTF.